Each of the 14 T cell receptor beta chains below was sequenced from the same sample in a study of regulatory T cells in long-lasting Graves disease. Time point: newly diagnosed GD, antithyroid drugs for less than 3 months. RNA from PBMCs was the source of the TCR library. Researchers made TCR beta libraries by using iRepertoire HTBI primers and running Arm-PCR on CDR3 regions. MiXCR, run by TCRdb on the multiplex PCR reads, gives a single entry per CDR3 protein. The table records 350,000 to 500,000 distinct CDR3 sequences, 12% to 15% of them present only once. The same data also went into a second study, on T cells in Graves' hyperthyroidism and ophthalmopathy.

Sample: peripheral blood mononuclear cells (PBMCs), taken at new diagnosis, from a patient treated with antithyroid drugs. Every receptor here comes from a woman aged 45 to 65 with Graves disease.

This clonotype came up a few times. The genes are TRBV5-6 and TRBJ2-7, with TRBD1 identical over 9 bases. Germline lookup yields CDR1 SGHDT and CDR2 YYEEEE. J gave up 1 base and V 4 bases, and 6 bases lay outside the gene matches. The CDR3 is 15 amino acids. This CDR3 reads CASSRTGGFSYEQYF. Written as DNA, the CDR3 is TGTGCCAGCAGCCGAACAGGGGGCTTTTCCTACGAGCAGTACTTC.

This clonotype showed up many times. The V gene is TRBV5-1, the J gene TRBJ2-1; 7 bases are shared with TRBD1. This CDR3 spans 14 amino acids. Germline V gene data show CDR1 as SGHRS and CDR2 as YFSETQ. V shed 4 bases and J 6 bases; nucleotides not matched to a gene: 7. DNA for the CDR3: TGCGCCAGCAGCCGGGGACAGCAGGGCAATGAGCAGTTCTTC. Its protein is CASSRGQQGNEQFF. The variable domain in full, with the rest retrieved from reference TRBV5-1 and TRBJ2-1, is KAGVTQTPRYLIKTRGQQVTLSCSPISGHRSVSWYQQTPGQGLQFLFEYFSETQRNKGNFPGRFSGRQFSNSRSEMNVSTLELGDSALYLCASSRGQQGNEQFFGPGTRLTVL.

This clonotype was picked up many times. The chain is built from TRBV12-3 or TRBV12-4 and TRBJ2-2, with a possible D match to TRBD2 (6 bases). V lost 6 bases and J lost 7, with 12 bases in between. The CDR3 consists of 13 residues. CDR3: CASRGEEVGELFF. The CDR3 coding sequence is TGTGCCAGCAGGGGGGAGGAGGTCGGGGAGCTGTTTTTT.

This clonotype was counted at least ten times. This chain's CDR3 is CASSLLGTSGRVQYF. As DNA, the CDR3 is TGTGCCAGCAGTTTACTCGGGACTAGCGGGAGGGTGCAGTATTTT. V usage is TRBV12-3 or TRBV12-4 and J usage is TRBJ2-3; 16 nucleotides line up with TRBD2. The CDR3 contains 15 residues. The V gene end was trimmed by 2 bases and the J gene end by 11 bases; junction bases not matched to a gene: 4.

This clonotype was observed at least ten times. The rearrangement joins TRBV6-2 or TRBV6-3 to TRBJ1-5; 7 nucleotides align to TRBD1. Germline V gives CDR1 MNHEY, CDR2 SVGEGT. The CDR3 consists of 13 residues. V shed 6 bases, J shed 7 bases, and the junction held 6 bases outside the gene matches. CDR3 bases: TGTGCCAGCAGACTCCGGGACAGCCAGCCCCAGCATTTT. Translation gives CASRLRDSQPQHF.

This clonotype was seen only a few times. CDR3 amino acids: CSASGGGGRYYEQYF. The CDR3 nucleotides read TGCAGTGCTAGCGGGGGCGGGGGGAGATATTACGAGCAGTACTTC. V is TRBV20-1 and J is TRBJ2-7; 8 positions match TRBD2. This CDR3 is 15 amino acids long. Germline V gene sequence: CDR1 DFQATT, CDR2 SNEGSKA (reference sequence). With V trimmed by 3 bases and J by 4 bases, 11 bases remained unmatched.

The chain combines TRBV5-1 with TRBJ2-3; maybe TRBD2 (6 bases). CDR1 SGHRS and CDR2 YFSETQ come from the germline V gene. V was cut by 4 bases and J by 1 base, with 13 bases left in between. The CDR3 is made up of 15 amino acids. The CDR3 DNA reads as TGCGCCAGCAGCCAAGGGACGGGGGGCACAGATACGCAGTATTTT. This translates into CASSQGTGGTDTQYF.

The J gene is TRBJ1-3, the V gene TRBV28, with D unclear. This CDR3 comprises 15 residues. V shed 2 bases and J shed 0 bases, with 8 bases lying between them. Germline CDR1 MDHEN, CDR2 SYDVKM. In DNA form, the CDR3 reads TGTGCCAGCAGTTTAGACTTCTTCTCTGGAAACACCATATATTTT. Translating gives CASSLDFFSGNTIYF.

V usage is TRBV29-1 and J usage is TRBJ2-1, with D possibly being TRBD1 (5 bases). The CDR3 extends over 17 amino acids. V lost 0 bases to trimming and J lost 4 bases, with 19 bases between them. Germline CDR1 reads SQVTM; CDR2 reads ANQGSEA. The CDR3 reads CSVEDAQGASPYNEQFF. DNA for the CDR3: TGCAGCGTTGAAGACGCCCAGGGCGCGAGCCCTTACAATGAGCAGTTCTTC.

This clonotype was seen at least ten times. The chain combines TRBV5-1 with TRBJ2-7, with TRBD2 identical over 7 bases. There are 14 residues in the CDR3. Unmatched junction bases numbered 6, after V lost 0 bases and J lost 6 bases. The V gene's germline CDR1 is SGHRS and CDR2 YFSETQ. This chain's CDR3 is CASSLESGGGEQYF. As DNA, the CDR3 is TGCGCCAGCAGCTTGGAGTCGGGGGGAGGCGAGCAGTACTTC.

This clonotype has ten or more counts. This chain joins TRBV7-8 and TRBJ2-3, with D unresolved. Trimming took off 5 bases at V and 5 bases at J, with 8 bases between the two ends. The CDR3 is 12 amino acids. Germline CDR1 reads SGHVS; CDR2 reads FQNEAQ. The CDR3 protein is CASSTNGDTQYF. In nucleotides, the CDR3 is TGTGCCAGCAGCACCAATGGAGATACGCAGTATTTT.

V gene TRBV7-8 combines with J gene TRBJ1-1; 7 bases align to TRBD1. Per the germline V gene, CDR1 is SGHVS and CDR2 is FQNEAQ. Trimming took 1 base from V and 10 from J; bases not matched to a gene: 6. This CDR3 has 13 residues. CDR3 DNA sequence: TGTGCCAGCAGCTTAGAGGAGGGGGCATTAGCTTTCTTT. It is translated as CASSLEEGALAFF.

This clonotype was seen repeatedly, ten times or more. The chain recombines TRBV5-4 with TRBJ1-1; D is ambiguous. Germline V gives CDR1 SGHNT, CDR2 YYREEE (reference sequence). CDR3 length: 13 residues. The V gene lost 3 bases and the J gene lost 4 bases, with 10 bases spanning the gap. DNA of the CDR3: TGTGCCAGCAGCTCCGACGCCCCCACTGAAGCTTTCTTT. Its protein product is CASSSDAPTEAFF.

Comments on this clonotype: This sequence may be a read error, since a much larger clone differs from it by one base. The gene calls are TRBV2 and TRBJ2-3, with TRBD2 identical over 7 bases. The CDR3 loop spans 18 amino acids. Germline CDR1 and CDR2: SNHLY and FYNNEI. The CDR3 nucleotides read TGTGCCAGCGGTGAAGAGGTGTGGAGGGGACTACGCACAGATACGCAGTATTTT. This encodes CASGEEVWRGLRTDTQYF.